These 6 T cell receptor beta chains were sequenced from one sample in a study of blood T cell repertoires in COVID-19. Produced via immunoSEQ multiplex PCR; TCRdb's table is partial and in-frame only. The sample consists of 130,000 to 150,000 clones, 75% to 90% of them appearing once. The sequencing sample was made of peripheral blood. The receptor source for this set is an older man with acute or convalescent COVID-19.

This clone was detected only once. V is TRBV4-1 and J is TRBJ2-3; 8 bases fit TRBD2. With V trimmed by 4 bases and J by 2 bases, 5 bases remained unmatched. Germline CDR1 MGHRA, CDR2 YSYEKL. This CDR3 has 15 residues. As DNA, the CDR3 is TGCGCCAGCAGCCGCACGGGGGGGTTCACAGATACGCAGTATTTT. Its protein product is CASSRTGGFTDTQYF.

J is TRBJ1-1 and V is TRBV20-1; D might be TRBD1 (5 bases). Germline V gives CDR1 DFQATT, CDR2 SNEGSKA (reference sequence). The CDR3 extends over 9 amino acids. Trimming took 3 bases from V and 11 from J, leaving 7 bases between them. Here the CDR3 reads CSARGLAFF. The DNA for the CDR3 is TGCAGTGCTAGGGGACTGGCTTTCTTT.

The V gene is TRBV10-3, the J gene TRBJ2-7, with 11 bases aligning to TRBD2. The germline V gene has CDR1 ENHRY and CDR2 SYGVKD. The junction had 8 bases not matched to a gene; V was cut back by 4 bases and J by 0 bases. CDR3 length equals 17 residues. This CDR3 reads CAISAGLAGGNSYEQYF. For the CDR3, the DNA is TGTGCCATCAGTGCTGGTCTAGCGGGGGGAAACTCCTACGAGCAGTACTTC.

The rearrangement joins TRBV5-1 to TRBJ2-6; D unresolved. The V and J ends lost 7 bases and 0 bases respectively, with 8 bases between them. Germline lookup yields CDR1 SGHRS and CDR2 YFSETQ. There are 14 residues in the CDR3. CDR3 bases: TGCGCCAGCGCGTTCGGCTCTGGGGCCAACGTCCTGACTTTC. Protein: CASAFGSGANVLTF.

CDR3 bases: TGCGCCAGCAGCGGGTCGACAGGGTTGAACACTGAAGCTTTCTTT. It translates to CASSGSTGLNTEAFF. The chain is built from TRBV5-1 and TRBJ1-1; TRBD1 aligns across 7 bases. V shed 4 bases and J 0 bases; nucleotides not matched to a gene: 6. This CDR3 region has 15 residues. CDR1 SGHRS and CDR2 YFSETQ come from the germline V gene.

The chain has TRBV6-5 and TRBJ2-3; D uncertain. The ends were cut back, 0 bases at V and 1 base at J, with 8 bases in the middle. Per the germline V gene, CDR1 is MNHEY and CDR2 is SVGAGI. The CDR3 spans 15 residues. For the CDR3, the DNA is TGTGCCAGCAGTTACTCCGAGCCGGGCACAGATACGCAGTATTTT. Encoded protein: CASSYSEPGTDTQYF.